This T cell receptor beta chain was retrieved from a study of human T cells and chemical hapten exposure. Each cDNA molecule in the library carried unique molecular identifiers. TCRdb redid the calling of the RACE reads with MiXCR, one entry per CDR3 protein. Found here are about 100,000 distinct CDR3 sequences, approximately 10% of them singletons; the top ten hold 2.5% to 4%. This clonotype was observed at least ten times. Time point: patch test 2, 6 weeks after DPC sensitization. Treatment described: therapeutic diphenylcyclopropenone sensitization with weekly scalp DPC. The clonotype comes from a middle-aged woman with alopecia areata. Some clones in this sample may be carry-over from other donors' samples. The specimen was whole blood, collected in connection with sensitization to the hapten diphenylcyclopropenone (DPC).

DNA of the CDR3: TGTGCCAGCCACAAACCGACAGGGGGAGGGTACGAGCAGTACTTC. Protein product: CASHKPTGGGYEQYF. This sequence joins TRBV27 and TRBJ2-7; 9 bases match TRBD1. CDR3 length equals 15 residues. CDR1 and CDR2 from the germline V gene are MNHEY and SMNVEV (reference sequence). V dropped 8 bases and J dropped 4; count of bases not matched to a gene: 12.